Presented here are 17 T cell receptor beta chains from one specimen sequenced in a study of blood T cell repertoires in COVID-19. Here immunoSEQ multiplex PCR was the method, and the copy in TCRdb shows in-frame clones only, minus some. Of roughly 150,000 clones in the sample, 84% were seen once. Specimen: peripheral blood. All receptors derive from a woman aged 50 to 60 with acute or convalescent COVID-19.

This clone has just one count. The chain joins TRBV6-6 to TRBJ1-1; TRBD1 agrees at 7 bases. This CDR3 is built from 14 residues. Germline trimming cut 6 bases from V and 3 bases from J; bases unmatched to any gene: 7. From germline, CDR1 is MNHNY and CDR2 SVGAGI (reference sequence). Here the CDR3 DNA reads TGTGCCAGCAGCCCCGGGACAGTCTACACTGAAGCTTTCTTT. Amino acids: CASSPGTVYTEAFF.

V usage is TRBV5-4 and J usage is TRBJ1-5; the match to TRBD1 covers 10 bases. CDR3 length: 17 amino acids. V shed 0 bases and J 2 bases; nucleotides not matched to a gene: 5. CDR1 and CDR2 from the germline V gene are SGHNT and YYREEE (reference sequence). CDR3 amino acids: CASSLGPGTGGNQPQHF. In nucleotides, the CDR3 is TGTGCCAGCAGCTTGGGACCCGGGACAGGGGGCAATCAGCCCCAGCATTTT. Filled out from reference TRBV5-4 and TRBJ1-5, the complete variable domain reads ETGVTQSPTHLIKTRGQQVTLRCSSQSGHNTVSWYQQALGQGPQFIFQYYREEENGRGNFPPRFSGLQFPNYSSELNVNALELDDSALYLCASSLGPGTGGNQPQHFGDGTRLSIL.

The rearrangement uses TRBV27 and TRBJ1-4, with TRBD1 matching 7 bases. CDR1 is MNHEY, CDR2 SMNVEV, per germline (reference sequence). This CDR3 is built from 16 residues. The trim removed 2 bases at V and 5 bases at J, leaving 8 bases unmatched. DNA of the CDR3: TGTGCCAGCAGTTTAAATAAGGGCAGGGGGAATGAAAAACTGTTTTTT. This gives the protein CASSLNKGRGNEKLFF.

This chain joins TRBV6-5 and TRBJ1-4; D is ambiguous. This CDR3 comprises 14 residues. The germline V gene has CDR1 MNHEY and CDR2 SVGAGI. V gave up 7 bases and J gave up 0 bases, with 9 bases separating them. As DNA, the CDR3 is TGTGCCAGCATTCGAGATGCAACTAATGAAAAACTGTTTTTT. This gives the protein CASIRDATNEKLFF.

The chain has TRBV18 and TRBJ2-3, with 8 bases lining up with TRBD2. Germline CDR1 KGHSH, CDR2 LQKENI. This CDR3 region has 16 residues. With 4 bases clipped from V and 0 bases from J, the junction kept 6 bases outside the gene matches. DNA for the CDR3: TGTGCCAGCTCACGCGCGGGGGGCTCTAGCACAGATACGCAGTATTTT. This encodes CASSRAGGSSTDTQYF.

This chain connects TRBV10-3 to TRBJ2-1; 10 positions agree with TRBD2. Germline CDR1 is ENHRY and CDR2 is SYGVKD. Unmatched junction bases numbered 8, after V lost 8 bases and J lost 4 bases. The length of the CDR3 is 15 residues. Here the CDR3 reads CAIHQAGGLYNEQFF. The CDR3, as DNA: TGTGCCATCCACCAAGCGGGAGGGCTTTACAATGAGCAGTTCTTC.

This clone was observed a handful of times. The V call is TRBV14, the J call TRBJ1-6, with a weak D call TRBD1 (5 bases). Trimming took 4 bases from V and 4 from J, leaving 5 bases between them. This CDR3 contains 13 residues. The germline CDR1 and CDR2 sequences are SGHDN and FVKESK. This CDR3 reads CASSRQYNSPLHF. The CDR3 DNA is TGTGCCAGCAGCCGACAGTATAATTCACCCCTCCACTTT.

The chain has TRBV6-1 and TRBJ2-2; 7 nucleotides match TRBD1. The CDR3 is 18 residues long. V gave up 3 bases and J gave up 0 bases; unmatched junction bases: 10. Per germline, CDR1 MNHNS and CDR2 SASEGT. The chain's CDR3 is CASSDKLTGTSNTGELFF. CDR3 in DNA: TGTGCCAGCAGTGATAAGCTGACAGGGACCTCGAACACCGGGGAGCTGTTTTTT.

Note on this clone: At the DNA level, this CDR3 is encoded by other sequences in the same sample as well. The chain is built from TRBV3-1 (or the pseudogene TRBV3-2) and TRBJ2-5; 7 nucleotides match TRBD2. CDR1 LGHDT and CDR2 YNNKEL come from the germline V gene (reference sequence). The CDR3 totals 13 residues. The J segment lost 5 bases and the V segment lost 4 bases, leaving 4 bases of the junction unmatched. The CDR3 nucleotides read TGTGCCAGCAGCCGACTAGCAGGGGAGACCCAGTACTTC. Translated: CASSRLAGETQYF.

The CDR3 region has the DNA TGTGCCAGCAGCCCGCGCGGAGGACAGGGGGGCTACGAGCAGTACTTC. Translated, it gives CASSPRGGQGGYEQYF. The genes are TRBV5-4 and TRBJ2-7, with TRBD1 matching 10 bases. Germline-derived CDR1 and CDR2 are SGHNT and YYREEE (reference sequence). V shed 4 bases and J 3 bases; nucleotides not matched to a gene: 10. The CDR3 sequence is 16 residues long.

J is TRBJ2-2 and V is TRBV29-1; TRBD1 agrees at 7 bases. The CDR3 is made up of 13 amino acids. Losses at the gene ends were 7 bases for V and 2 bases for J; bases not matched to a gene: 4. Germline V lookup: CDR1 SQVTM, CDR2 ANQGSEA. The CDR3 sequence is CSGGTANTGELFF. The DNA for the CDR3 is TGCAGCGGAGGGACAGCTAACACCGGGGAGCTGTTTTTT.

The chain has TRBV28 and TRBJ2-7; no clear D gene. The CDR3 sequence is 12 residues long. Deletions cut 2 bases from V and 4 bases from J, with 6 bases between. The germline CDR1 and CDR2 sequences are MDHEN and SYDVKM. CDR3 in amino acids: CASSLQLYEQYF. The CDR3 coding sequence is TGTGCCAGCAGTTTACAGTTATACGAGCAGTACTTC. The full variable domain, its missing parts supplied by reference TRBV28 and TRBJ2-7, is DVKVTQSSRYLVKRTGEKVFLECVQDMDHENMFWYRQDPGLGLRLIYFSYDVKMKEKGDIPEGYSVSREKKERFSLILESASTNQTSMYLCASSLQLYEQYFGPGTRLTVT.

V and J are TRBV5-1 and TRBJ2-5, with 12 bases aligning to TRBD2. Germline V gene data show CDR1 as SGHRS and CDR2 as YFSETQ. The CDR3 is made up of 17 amino acids. V was clipped by 0 bases and J by 5 bases; unmatched bases: 8. CDR3 coding DNA: TGCGCCAGCAGCTTGGGGACTAGCGGGATCGCGGGCGAGACCCAGTACTTC. Its translation: CASSLGTSGIAGETQYF.

This chain joins TRBV6-1 and TRBJ2-7; D not resolved. The V and J ends lost 0 bases and 12 bases respectively, with 18 bases between them. Germline V gene lookup returns CDR1 MNHNS and CDR2 SASEGT. This CDR3 is 14 amino acids long. In DNA, the CDR3 is TGTGCCAGCAGTGAAGCCCAAGGTCGAACAGCCCGGTACTTC. As protein: CASSEAQGRTARYF.

This chain's CDR3 is CASTRGRNEKLFF. Written as DNA, the CDR3 is TGTGCCAGCACGCGGGGGCGCAATGAAAAACTGTTTTTT. The genes are TRBV28 and TRBJ1-4, with D possibly TRBD1 on 6 matching bases. V was trimmed by 7 bases and J by 5 bases, leaving 11 bases between them. Germline V CDR1 and CDR2: MDHEN, SYDVKM. There are 13 residues in the CDR3.

The CDR3 DNA is TGTGCCAGCAGCTTCGAACAGGATAATTACTACGAGCAGTACTTC. Translating gives CASSFEQDNYYEQYF. The genes are TRBV11-2 and TRBJ2-7; the D gene is possibly TRBD1 (5 bases). The ends were cut back, 3 bases at V and 3 bases at J, with 15 bases in the middle. The CDR3 totals 15 residues. CDR1 and CDR2 from the germline V gene are SGHAT and FQNNGV.

This chain links TRBV10-3 with TRBJ2-5; the match to TRBD1 covers 7 bases. This CDR3 has 15 amino acids. V lost 7 bases and J lost 4; bases outside the gene matches: 12. Germline assignment: CDR1 ENHRY and CDR2 SYGVKD. CDR3 protein: CAINREGAGVETQYF. As DNA, the CDR3 is TGTGCCATCAACCGCGAGGGGGCCGGAGTAGAGACCCAGTACTTC.